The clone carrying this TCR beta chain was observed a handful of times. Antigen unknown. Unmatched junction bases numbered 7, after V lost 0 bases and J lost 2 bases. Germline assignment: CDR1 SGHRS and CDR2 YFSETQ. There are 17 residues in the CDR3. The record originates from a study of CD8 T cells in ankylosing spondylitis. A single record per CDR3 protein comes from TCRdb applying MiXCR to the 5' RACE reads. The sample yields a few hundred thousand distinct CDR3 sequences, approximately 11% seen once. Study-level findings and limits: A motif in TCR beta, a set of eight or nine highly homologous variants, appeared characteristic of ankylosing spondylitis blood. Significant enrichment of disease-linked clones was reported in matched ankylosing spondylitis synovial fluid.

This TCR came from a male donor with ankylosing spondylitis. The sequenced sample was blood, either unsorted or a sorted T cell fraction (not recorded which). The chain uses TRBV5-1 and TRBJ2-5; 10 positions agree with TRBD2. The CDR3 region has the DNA TGCGCCAGCAGCTTGGCCGGCAGCGGGAGGGATCAAGAGACCCAGTACTTC. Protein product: CASSLAGSGRDQETQYF. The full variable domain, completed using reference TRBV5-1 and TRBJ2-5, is KAGVTQTPRYLIKTRGQQVTLSCSPISGHRSVSWYQQTPGQGLQFLFEYFSETQRNKGNFPGRFSGRQFSNSRSEMNVSTLELGDSALYLCASSLAGSGRDQETQYFGPGTRLLVL.